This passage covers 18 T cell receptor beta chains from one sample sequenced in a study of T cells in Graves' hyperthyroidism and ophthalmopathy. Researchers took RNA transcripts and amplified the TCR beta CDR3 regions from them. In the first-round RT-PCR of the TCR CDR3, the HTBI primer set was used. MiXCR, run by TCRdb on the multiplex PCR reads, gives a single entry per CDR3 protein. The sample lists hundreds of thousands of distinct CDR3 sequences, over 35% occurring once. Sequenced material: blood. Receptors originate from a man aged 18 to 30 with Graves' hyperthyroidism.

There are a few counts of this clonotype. CDR3 region: CASKLAGDYEQYF. CDR3 bases: TGTGCCAGTAAACTAGCGGGGGACTACGAGCAGTACTTC. The rearrangement links TRBV6-1 to TRBJ2-7, with 11 nucleotides matching TRBD2. Germline V gene data show CDR1 as MNHNS and CDR2 as SASEGT. The CDR3 totals 13 residues. V was clipped by 9 bases and J by 3 bases; unmatched bases: 4.

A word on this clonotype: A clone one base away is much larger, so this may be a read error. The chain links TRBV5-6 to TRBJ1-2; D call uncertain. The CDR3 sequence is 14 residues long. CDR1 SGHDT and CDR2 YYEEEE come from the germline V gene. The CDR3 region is CGSSLSHSNYGYTF. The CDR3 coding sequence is TGTGGCAGCAGCTTATCACACAGTAACTATGGCTACACCTTC.

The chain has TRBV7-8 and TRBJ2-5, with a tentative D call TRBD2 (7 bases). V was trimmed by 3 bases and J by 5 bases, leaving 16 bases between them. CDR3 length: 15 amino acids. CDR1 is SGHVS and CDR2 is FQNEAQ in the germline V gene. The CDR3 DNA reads TGTGCCAGCAGCTTGAGAGGGGGGGCTTTTGAGACCCAGTACTTC. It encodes CASSLRGGAFETQYF.

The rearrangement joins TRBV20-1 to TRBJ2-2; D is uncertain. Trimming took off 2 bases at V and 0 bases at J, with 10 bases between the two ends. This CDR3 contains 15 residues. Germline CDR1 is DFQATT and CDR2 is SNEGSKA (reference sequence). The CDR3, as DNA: TGCAGTGCTAGATTTGGTCACTCGAACACCGGGGAGCTGTTTTTT. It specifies CSARFGHSNTGELFF.

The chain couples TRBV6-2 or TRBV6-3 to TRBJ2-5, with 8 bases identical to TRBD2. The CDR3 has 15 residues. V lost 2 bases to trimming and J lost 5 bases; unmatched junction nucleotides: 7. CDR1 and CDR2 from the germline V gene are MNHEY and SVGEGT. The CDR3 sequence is CASSYTSGQGETQYF. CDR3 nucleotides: TGTGCCAGCAGTTACACTAGCGGCCAAGGGGAGACCCAGTACTTC.

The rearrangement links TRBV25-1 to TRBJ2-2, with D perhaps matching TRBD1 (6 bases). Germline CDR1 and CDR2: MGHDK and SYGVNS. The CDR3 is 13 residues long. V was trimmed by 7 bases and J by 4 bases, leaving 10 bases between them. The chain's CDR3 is CASNWGLTGELFF. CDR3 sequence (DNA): TGTGCCAGCAATTGGGGGCTCACCGGGGAGCTGTTTTTT.

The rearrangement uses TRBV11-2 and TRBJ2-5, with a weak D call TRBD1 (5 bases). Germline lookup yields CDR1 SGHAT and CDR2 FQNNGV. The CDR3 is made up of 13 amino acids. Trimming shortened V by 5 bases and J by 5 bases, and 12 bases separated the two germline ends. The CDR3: CASSPGARETQYF. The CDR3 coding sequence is TGTGCCAGCAGCCCTGGGGCCCGGGAGACCCAGTACTTC.

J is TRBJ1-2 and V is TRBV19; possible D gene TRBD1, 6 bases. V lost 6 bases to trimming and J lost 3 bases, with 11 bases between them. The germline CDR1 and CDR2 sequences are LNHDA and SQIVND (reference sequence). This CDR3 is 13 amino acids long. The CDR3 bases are TGTGCCAGTAGGACGGGACAACACTATGGCTACACCTTC. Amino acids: CASRTGQHYGYTF.

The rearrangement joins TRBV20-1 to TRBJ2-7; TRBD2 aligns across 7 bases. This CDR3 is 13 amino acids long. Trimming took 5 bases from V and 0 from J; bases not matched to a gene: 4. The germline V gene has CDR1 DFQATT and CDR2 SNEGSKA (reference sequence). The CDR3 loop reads CSAVRDYSYEQYF. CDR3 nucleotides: TGCAGTGCTGTCCGGGACTACTCCTACGAGCAGTACTTC.

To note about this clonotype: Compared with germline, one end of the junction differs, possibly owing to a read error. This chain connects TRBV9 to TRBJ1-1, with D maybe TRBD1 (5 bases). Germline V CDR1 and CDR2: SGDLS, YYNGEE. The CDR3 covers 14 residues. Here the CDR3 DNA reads TGTGTCAGCAGCGTAGGGGCGGAGAACACTGAAGCTTTCTTT. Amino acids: CVSSVGAENTEAFF.

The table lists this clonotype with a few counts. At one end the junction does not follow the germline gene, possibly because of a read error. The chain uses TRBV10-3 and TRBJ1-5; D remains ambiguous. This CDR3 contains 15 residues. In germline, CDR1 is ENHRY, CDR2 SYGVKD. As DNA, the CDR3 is TGTGCCAGCAGTGAAGGAGCACAGATTAATCAGCCCCAGCATTTT. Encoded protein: CASSEGAQINQPQHF.

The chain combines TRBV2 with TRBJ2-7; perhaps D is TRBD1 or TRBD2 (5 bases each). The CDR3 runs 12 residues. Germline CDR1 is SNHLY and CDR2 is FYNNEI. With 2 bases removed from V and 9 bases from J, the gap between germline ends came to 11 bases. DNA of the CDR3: TGTGCCAGCAGTGAAACCCGGGGCGGGCAGTACTTC. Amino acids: CASSETRGGQYF.

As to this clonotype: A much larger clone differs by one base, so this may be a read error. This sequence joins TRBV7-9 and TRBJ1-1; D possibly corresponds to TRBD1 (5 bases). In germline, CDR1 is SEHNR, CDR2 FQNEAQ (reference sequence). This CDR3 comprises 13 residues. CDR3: CASSHPGATEASF. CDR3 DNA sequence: TGTGCCAGCAGTCATCCCGGGGCCACTGAAGCTTCCTTT. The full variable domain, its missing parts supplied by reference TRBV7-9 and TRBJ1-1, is DTGVSQNPRHKITKRGQNVTFRCDPISEHNRLYWYRQTLGQGPEFLTYFQNEAQLEKSRLLSDRFSAERPKGSFSTLEIQRTEQGDSAMYLCASSHPGATEASFGQGTRLTVV.

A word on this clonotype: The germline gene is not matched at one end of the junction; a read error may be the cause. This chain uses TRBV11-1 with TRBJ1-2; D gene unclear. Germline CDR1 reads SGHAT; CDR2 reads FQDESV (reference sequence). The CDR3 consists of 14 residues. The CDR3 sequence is CASSLAGVDYGYTF. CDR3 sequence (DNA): TGTGCTAGCAGCTTAGCTGGTGTCGACTATGGCTACACCTTC.

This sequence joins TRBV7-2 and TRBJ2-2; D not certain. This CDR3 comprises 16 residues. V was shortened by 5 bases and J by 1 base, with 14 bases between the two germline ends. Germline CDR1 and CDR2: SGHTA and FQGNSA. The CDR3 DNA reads TGTGCCAGCAGCCAAGGACCCGACTTGAACACCGGGGAGCTGTTTTTT. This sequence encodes CASSQGPDLNTGELFF.

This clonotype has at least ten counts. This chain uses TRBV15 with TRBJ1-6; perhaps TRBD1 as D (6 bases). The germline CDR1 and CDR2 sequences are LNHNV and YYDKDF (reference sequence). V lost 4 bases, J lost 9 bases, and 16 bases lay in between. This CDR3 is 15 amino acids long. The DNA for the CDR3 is TGTGCCACCAGCATTGGCGGGACACCGAGTTCACCCCTCCACTTT. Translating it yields CATSIGGTPSSPLHF.

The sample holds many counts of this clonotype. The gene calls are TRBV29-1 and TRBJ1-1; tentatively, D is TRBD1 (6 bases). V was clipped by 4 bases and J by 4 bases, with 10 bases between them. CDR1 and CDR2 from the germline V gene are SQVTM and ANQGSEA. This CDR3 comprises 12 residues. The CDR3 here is CSVGEGGTEAFF. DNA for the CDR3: TGCAGCGTTGGAGAGGGGGGCACTGAAGCTTTCTTT.

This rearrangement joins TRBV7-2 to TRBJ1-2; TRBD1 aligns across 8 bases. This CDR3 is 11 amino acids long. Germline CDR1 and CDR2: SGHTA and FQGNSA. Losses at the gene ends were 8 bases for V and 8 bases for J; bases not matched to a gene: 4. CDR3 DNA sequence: TGTGCCAGCCAGGGGGCACGCGGCTACACCTTC. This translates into CASQGARGYTF.